Below are 24 T cell receptor beta chains sequenced from a single sample in a study of blood T cell repertoires in COVID-19. Method: immunoSEQ multiplex PCR; TCRdb's copy keeps in-frame clones and lacks some. The sample records 200,000 to 250,000 clones, approximately 80% being singletons. Sequencing was performed on peripheral blood. All receptors derive from a woman older than 75 with active or convalescent COVID-19.

V gene TRBV28 combines with J gene TRBJ2-2, with no clear D. The V end lost 11 bases, the J end lost 4 bases, and 14 bases lay between the germline ends. The CDR3 runs 13 residues. CDR1 is MDHEN, CDR2 SYDVKM, per germline. CDR3 DNA sequence: TGTGCCGGGCTCAGGTCCGGCACCGGGGAGCTGTTTTTT. Protein: CAGLRSGTGELFF. Filled out from reference TRBV28 and TRBJ2-2, the complete variable domain reads DVKVTQSSRYLVKRTGEKVFLECVQDMDHENMFWYRQDPGLGLRLIYFSYDVKMKEKGDIPEGYSVSREKKERFSLILESASTNQTSMYLCAGLRSGTGELFFGEGSRLTVL.

The rearrangement uses TRBV27 and TRBJ2-3, with 7 bases lining up with TRBD1. Trimming at V came to 6 bases and at J to 3 bases, leaving 3 bases not matched to a gene. Germline lookup yields CDR1 MNHEY and CDR2 SMNVEV (reference sequence). This CDR3 is built from 13 residues. The CDR3 here is CASRLTGTDTQYF. CDR3 DNA sequence: TGTGCCAGCAGGCTGACAGGGACAGATACGCAGTATTTT.

The chain employs TRBV10-3 and TRBJ1-1; TRBD1 matches 8 bases. Per germline, CDR1 ENHRY and CDR2 SYGVKD. V lost 1 base to trimming and J lost 10 bases; unmatched junction nucleotides: 5. CDR3 length: 13 amino acids. The CDR3 sequence is CAISEFSGGLAFF. The CDR3 bases are TGTGCCATCAGTGAGTTCTCAGGGGGCTTAGCTTTCTTT.

The V and J genes are TRBV12-3 or TRBV12-4 and TRBJ2-1, with 7 bases aligning to TRBD2. V dropped 9 bases and J dropped 15; count of bases not matched to a gene: 17. The CDR3 covers 13 residues. The CDR3 region has the DNA TGTGCCAGTACGAACTCTGTGGGGGGAGGGAGGTTCTTC. Protein product: CASTNSVGGGRFF.

This clone was observed a handful of times. The chain is built from TRBV14 and TRBJ2-7, with TRBD2 identical over 9 bases. Germline trimming cut 4 bases from V and 3 bases from J; bases unmatched to any gene: 4. CDR1 is SGHDN, CDR2 FVKESK, per germline. This CDR3 contains 14 residues. The CDR3 DNA follows: TGTGCCAGCAGCCGAGCGGGGGGCGGCTACGAGCAGTACTTC. Translation: CASSRAGGGYEQYF. Full variable domain (remainder filled in from reference TRBV14 and TRBJ2-7): EAGVTQFPSHSVIEKGQTVTLRCDPISGHDNLYWYRRVMGKEIKFLLHFVKESKQDESGMPNNRFLAERTGGTYSTLKVQPAELEDSGVYFCASSRAGGGYEQYFGPGTRLTVT.

V and J are TRBV5-1 and TRBJ1-3, with TRBD1 as a possible D gene (6 bases). CDR3 length equals 15 residues. In germline, CDR1 is SGHRS, CDR2 YFSETQ. V lost 0 bases, J lost 4 bases, and 11 bases lay in between. This chain's CDR3 is CASSLVQGIGNTIYF. The CDR3 DNA sequence: TGCGCCAGCAGCTTGGTACAGGGAATAGGAAACACCATATATTTT.

This sequence joins TRBV24-1 and TRBJ2-2; 10 positions match TRBD1. The junction had 7 bases not matched to a gene; V was cut back by 3 bases and J by 10 bases. The CDR3 sequence is 15 residues long. Germline CDR1 KGHDR, CDR2 SFDVKD. CDR3 in DNA: TGTGCCACCAGTGATCAGAGACAGGGGGCAGCGGAGCTGTTTTTT. Its protein product is CATSDQRQGAAELFF.

The chain combines TRBV6-5 with TRBJ1-2; maybe TRBD1 (5 bases). The CDR3 is made up of 15 amino acids. Per germline, CDR1 MNHEY and CDR2 SVGAGI. The V end was cut by 0 bases, the J end by 0 bases, with 8 bases between. The CDR3 reads CASSYSGGANYGYTF. The CDR3 DNA follows: TGTGCCAGCAGTTACTCGGGGGGTGCTAACTATGGCTACACCTTC.

A note on this clone: This specimen includes other DNA sequences encoding the same CDR3. The rearrangement joins TRBV27 to TRBJ1-5; D call uncertain. With 6 bases removed from V and 4 bases from J, the gap between germline ends came to 7 bases. Germline V lookup: CDR1 MNHEY, CDR2 SMNVEV (reference sequence). This CDR3 has 12 amino acids. CDR3 residues: CASRGGNQPQHF. DNA of the CDR3: TGTGCCAGCAGGGGCGGGAATCAGCCCCAGCATTTT.

The chain employs TRBV27 and TRBJ1-2; TRBD1 agrees at 11 bases. V lost 7 bases to trimming and J lost 5 bases; unmatched junction nucleotides: 9. CDR3 length: 15 residues. Germline V CDR1 and CDR2: MNHEY, SMNVEV (reference sequence). CDR3 region: CASKKGQGDQYGYTF. The DNA for the CDR3 is TGTGCCAGCAAAAAGGGACAGGGGGATCAATATGGCTACACCTTC.

CDR3 region: CASTLARLNTGELFF. CDR3 DNA sequence: TGTGCCAGCACCCTAGCGAGGCTGAACACCGGGGAGCTGTTTTTT. The chain links TRBV11-2 to TRBJ2-2, with D possibly matching TRBD2 (6 bases). Germline V gives CDR1 SGHAT, CDR2 FQNNGV. Trimming took off 7 bases at V and 1 base at J, with 13 bases between the two ends. CDR3 size: 15 residues.

The CDR3 spells CASSERSTGSGGGYTF. In nucleotides, the CDR3 is TGTGCCAGCAGTGAGCGTTCGACAGGGTCGGGCGGTGGCTACACCTTC. The rearrangement uses TRBV2 and TRBJ1-2; 7 bases agree with TRBD1. The germline V gene encodes CDR1 SNHLY and CDR2 FYNNEI. This CDR3 spans 16 amino acids. V was clipped by 3 bases and J by 7 bases; unmatched bases: 14.

The rearrangement joins TRBV28 to TRBJ1-1; D is undetermined. The CDR3 totals 12 residues. Germline lookup yields CDR1 MDHEN and CDR2 SYDVKM. The V gene lost 5 bases and the J gene lost 3 bases, with 7 bases spanning the gap. The CDR3 DNA reads TGTGCCAGCAGTGTCTACGACACTGAAGCTTTCTTT. It codes for CASSVYDTEAFF. The full variable domain, completed using reference TRBV28 and TRBJ1-1, is DVKVTQSSRYLVKRTGEKVFLECVQDMDHENMFWYRQDPGLGLRLIYFSYDVKMKEKGDIPEGYSVSREKKERFSLILESASTNQTSMYLCASSVYDTEAFFGQGTRLTVV.

This clone was seen once. The rearrangement uses TRBV28 and TRBJ1-2; 8 bases are shared with TRBD1. Germline assignment: CDR1 MDHEN and CDR2 SYDVKM. With V trimmed by 3 bases and J by 3 bases, 6 bases remained unmatched. This CDR3 is 15 amino acids long. The DNA for the CDR3 is TGTGCCAGCAGTTTGATAAGGGGACAGGACTATGGCTACACCTTC. Translated: CASSLIRGQDYGYTF.

This clone was observed a few times. The chain couples TRBV27 to TRBJ2-3, with TRBD2 matching 8 bases. Unmatched junction bases numbered 9, after V lost 5 bases and J lost 8 bases. CDR3 size: 14 residues. The germline V gene has CDR1 MNHEY and CDR2 SMNVEV (reference sequence). The CDR3 spells CASSIAGRPGTQYF. The DNA of the CDR3 is TGTGCCAGCAGTATAGCGGGGCGTCCCGGTACGCAGTATTTT.

The V gene is TRBV28, the J gene TRBJ2-1; 11 nucleotides align to TRBD2. Germline V gene lookup returns CDR1 MDHEN and CDR2 SYDVKM. With V trimmed by 3 bases and J by 15 bases, 10 bases remained unmatched. The CDR3 is made up of 14 amino acids. The CDR3 DNA reads as TGTGCCAGCAGTTTTTCTAGCGGGGGGACGTCCGGGTTCTTC. It specifies CASSFSSGGTSGFF.

J is TRBJ1-3 and V is TRBV6-1, with 9 bases that match TRBD1. The CDR3 extends over 17 amino acids. The junction had 6 bases not matched to a gene; V was cut back by 0 bases and J by 3 bases. Germline CDR1 is MNHNS and CDR2 is SASEGT. This CDR3 reads CASSEAPGTGFGNTIYF. The CDR3 DNA is TGTGCCAGCAGTGAAGCGCCGGGGACAGGGTTTGGAAACACCATATATTTT.

The rearrangement links TRBV29-1 to TRBJ2-3; D is uncertain. From germline, CDR1 is SQVTM and CDR2 ANQGSEA. The V end lost 0 bases, the J end lost 6 bases, and 16 bases lay between the germline ends. The CDR3 runs to 15 residues. Written as DNA, the CDR3 is TGCAGCGTTGAAGATTATTCGGAGCAGATTGATACGCAGTATTTT. Residues: CSVEDYSEQIDTQYF.

The chain has TRBV10-2 and TRBJ2-7; 11 bases line up with TRBD2. The CDR3 contains 16 residues. With 4 bases clipped from V and 5 bases from J, the junction kept 10 bases outside the gene matches. Germline V gives CDR1 WSHSY, CDR2 SAAADI. The CDR3 nucleotides are TGCGCCAGCAGTGCCGGGACTAGCGGACTTTTGGACGAGCAGTACTTC. It encodes CASSAGTSGLLDEQYF.

The J gene is TRBJ1-1, the V gene TRBV15; tentatively, D is TRBD1 (5 bases). CDR3 length equals 12 residues. The V end lost 4 bases, the J end lost 6 bases, and 9 bases lay between the germline ends. Per the germline V gene, CDR1 is LNHNV and CDR2 is YYDKDF (reference sequence). CDR3 DNA: TGTGCCACCAGCACCAGGGTGTCTGAAGCTTTCTTT. Encoded protein: CATSTRVSEAFF. Filled out from reference TRBV15 and TRBJ1-1, the complete variable domain reads DAMVIQNPRYQVTQFGKPVTLSCSQTLNHNVMYWYQQKSSQAPKLLFHYYDKDFNNEADTPDNFQSRRPNTSFCFLDIRSPGLGDTAMYLCATSTRVSEAFFGQGTRLTVV.

The table lists this clone with a few counts. This sequence joins TRBV5-1 and TRBJ1-4, with a possible D match to TRBD1 (6 bases). Between the trimmed V and J ends, which lost 5 bases and 5 bases, there was a span of 10 bases. Per the germline V gene, CDR1 is SGHRS and CDR2 is YFSETQ. This CDR3 is built from 13 residues. The CDR3 spells CASRTGPNEKLFF. The DNA for the CDR3 is TGCGCCAGCAGGACAGGCCCGAATGAAAAACTGTTTTTT.

As DNA, the CDR3 is TGCGCCAGCAGGGTCCAGAGTAGCGGGCTCCATGGGGAGCTGTTTTTT. As protein: CASRVQSSGLHGELFF. V gene TRBV5-1 combines with J gene TRBJ2-2; 7 nucleotides match TRBD2. The CDR3 runs 16 residues. The V segment lost 5 bases and the J segment 8 bases; nucleotides outside the gene matches: 15. The germline gives CDR1 SGHRS, CDR2 YFSETQ.

The rearrangement joins TRBV2 to TRBJ2-1; TRBD2 matches 13 bases. This CDR3 spans 17 amino acids. With V trimmed by 6 bases and J by 2 bases, 7 bases remained unmatched. In germline, CDR1 is SNHLY, CDR2 FYNNEI. The CDR3 DNA reads TGTGCCAGCAGGCCAGGACTAGCGGGAGTCACCTACAATGAGCAGTTCTTC. Protein product: CASRPGLAGVTYNEQFF.

The chain links TRBV24-1 to TRBJ2-1; TRBD2 aligns across 13 bases. The CDR3 is 19 residues long. With V trimmed by 5 bases and J by 0 bases, 9 bases remained unmatched. CDR1 and CDR2 from the germline V gene are KGHDR and SFDVKD. As DNA, the CDR3 is TGTGCCACCAGTGGGGAGACTAGCGGGGGGCCGAGCTCCTACAATGAGCAGTTCTTC. The encoded protein is CATSGETSGGPSSYNEQFF.